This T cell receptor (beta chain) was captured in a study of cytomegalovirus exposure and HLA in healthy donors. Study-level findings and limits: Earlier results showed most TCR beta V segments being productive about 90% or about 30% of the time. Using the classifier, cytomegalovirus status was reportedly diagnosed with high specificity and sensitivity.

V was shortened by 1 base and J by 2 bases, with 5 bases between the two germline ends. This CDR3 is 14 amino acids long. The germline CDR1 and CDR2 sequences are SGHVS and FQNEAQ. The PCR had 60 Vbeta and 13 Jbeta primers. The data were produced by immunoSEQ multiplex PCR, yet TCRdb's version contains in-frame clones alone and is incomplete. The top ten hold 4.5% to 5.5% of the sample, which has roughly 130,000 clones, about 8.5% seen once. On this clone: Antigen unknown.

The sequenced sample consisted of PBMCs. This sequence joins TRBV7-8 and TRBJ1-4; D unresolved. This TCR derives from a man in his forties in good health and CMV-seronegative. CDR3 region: CASSLVGTNEKLFF. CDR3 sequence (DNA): TGTGCCAGCAGCTTAGTTGGCACTAATGAAAAACTGTTTTTT.